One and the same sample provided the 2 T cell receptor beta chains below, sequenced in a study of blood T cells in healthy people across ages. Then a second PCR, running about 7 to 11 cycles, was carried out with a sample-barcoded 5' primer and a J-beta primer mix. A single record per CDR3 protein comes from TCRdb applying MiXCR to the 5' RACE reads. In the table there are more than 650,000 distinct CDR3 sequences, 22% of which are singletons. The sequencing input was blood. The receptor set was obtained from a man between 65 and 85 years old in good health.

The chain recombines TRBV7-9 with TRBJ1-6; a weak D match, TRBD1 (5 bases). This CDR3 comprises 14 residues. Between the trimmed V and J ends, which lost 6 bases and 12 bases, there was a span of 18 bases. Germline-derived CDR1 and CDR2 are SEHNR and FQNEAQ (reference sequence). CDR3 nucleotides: TGTGCCAGCAGTTACGAGGGGACGGGTCGACCCCTCCACTTT. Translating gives CASSYEGTGRPLHF.

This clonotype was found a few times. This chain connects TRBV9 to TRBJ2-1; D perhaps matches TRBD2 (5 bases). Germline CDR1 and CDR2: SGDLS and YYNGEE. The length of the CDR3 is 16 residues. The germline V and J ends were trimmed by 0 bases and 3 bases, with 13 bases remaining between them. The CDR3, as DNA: TGTGCCAGCAGCGTAGCAGGAGAAGGGAGCTACAATGAGCAGTTCTTC. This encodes CASSVAGEGSYNEQFF. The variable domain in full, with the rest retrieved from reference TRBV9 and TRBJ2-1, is DSGVTQTPKHLITATGQRVTLRCSPRSGDLSVYWYQQSLDQGLQFLIQYYNGEERAKGNILERFSAQQFPDLHSELNLSSLELGDSALYFCASSVAGEGSYNEQFFGPGTRLTVL.